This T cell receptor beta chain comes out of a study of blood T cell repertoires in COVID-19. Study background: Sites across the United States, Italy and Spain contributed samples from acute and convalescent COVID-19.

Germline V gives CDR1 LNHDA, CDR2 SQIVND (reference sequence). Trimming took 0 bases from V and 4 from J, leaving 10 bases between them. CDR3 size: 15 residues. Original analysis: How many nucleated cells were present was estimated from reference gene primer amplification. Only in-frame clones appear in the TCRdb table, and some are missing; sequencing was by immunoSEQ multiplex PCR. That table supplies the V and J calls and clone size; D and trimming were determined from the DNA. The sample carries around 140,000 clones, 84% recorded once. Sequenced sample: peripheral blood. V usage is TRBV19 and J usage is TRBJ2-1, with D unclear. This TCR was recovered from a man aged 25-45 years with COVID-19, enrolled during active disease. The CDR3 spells CASSIDHGPYNEQFF. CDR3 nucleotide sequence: TGTGCCAGTAGTATAGATCATGGGCCTTACAATGAGCAGTTCTTC. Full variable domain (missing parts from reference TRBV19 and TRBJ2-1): DGGITQSPKYLFRKEGQNVTLSCEQNLNHDAMYWYRQDPGQGLRLIYYSQIVNDFQKGDIAEGYSVSREKKESFPLTVTSAQKNPTAFYLCASSIDHGPYNEQFFGPGTRLTVL.